This section outlines one TCR beta chain sequence together with its context. Its matching antigen is unknown. These data originate in a study of cytomegalovirus exposure and HLA in healthy donors. Study outcomes and limitations: In a later analysis, first-cohort TCR clusters were found to tend to co-occur in the 120 or so validation repertoires.

There are 14 residues in the CDR3. After removal of 4 bases from V and 3 bases from J, the junction contained 2 bases not matched to a gene. The germline gives CDR1 MNHEY, CDR2 SVGAGI. Measured with immunoSEQ multiplex PCR; TCRdb has only the in-frame clones, and not every one. The table has tens of thousands of clones, more than 85% seen once. Sequencing was performed on PBMCs. The V and J genes are TRBV6-5 and TRBJ2-7; 11 nucleotides align to TRBD2. This TCR derives from a woman aged 18 to 35 in good health and CMV-seronegative. CDR3 sequence reads: CASSSGLAGYEQYF. The CDR3 coding sequence is TGTGCCAGCAGTTCCGGACTAGCGGGCTACGAGCAGTACTTC.